This TCR beta chain was captured by sequencing in a study of post-analysis software for immune sequencing data. Tagging with unique molecular identifiers was a feature of the TCR beta cDNA libraries. MiXCR, applied by TCRdb to the PCR reads, yields one record per CDR3 protein. The data show more than 500,000 distinct CDR3 sequences, 30% to 40% seen once. CDR1 SQVTM and CDR2 ANQGSEA come from the germline V gene. This CDR3 contains 15 residues. Unmatched junction bases numbered 12, after V lost 5 bases and J lost 8 bases. Study conclusions and caveats: TRBV segments more frequent in patients than in controls numbered several and included TRBV5-6, TRBV5-1 and TRBV20-1.

Regarding this clonotype: Its antigen is as yet unknown.

Specimen: blood. V and J are TRBV29-1 and TRBJ2-1; TRBD2 agrees at 10 bases. This receptor was obtained from a girl younger than 18 with multiple sclerosis. In DNA, the CDR3 is TGCAGCGTTCTCTCCATTAGCGGGGGGTACTATGAGCAGTTCTTC. Residues: CSVLSISGGYYEQFF.